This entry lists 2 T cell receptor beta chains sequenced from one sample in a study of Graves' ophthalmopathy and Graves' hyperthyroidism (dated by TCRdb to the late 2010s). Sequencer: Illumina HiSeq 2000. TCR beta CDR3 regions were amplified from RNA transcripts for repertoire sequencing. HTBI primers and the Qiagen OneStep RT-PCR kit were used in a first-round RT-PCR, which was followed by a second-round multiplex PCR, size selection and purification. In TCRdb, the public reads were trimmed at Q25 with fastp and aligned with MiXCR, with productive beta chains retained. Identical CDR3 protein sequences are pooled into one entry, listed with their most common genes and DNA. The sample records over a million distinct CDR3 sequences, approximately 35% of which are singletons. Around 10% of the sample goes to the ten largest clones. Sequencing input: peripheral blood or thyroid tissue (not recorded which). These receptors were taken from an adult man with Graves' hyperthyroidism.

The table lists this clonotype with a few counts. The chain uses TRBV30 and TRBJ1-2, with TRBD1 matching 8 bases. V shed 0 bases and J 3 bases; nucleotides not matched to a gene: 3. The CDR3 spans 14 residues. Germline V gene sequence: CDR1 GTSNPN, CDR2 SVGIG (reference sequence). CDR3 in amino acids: CAWSVTGGHYGYTF. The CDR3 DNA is TGTGCCTGGAGTGTCACAGGGGGGCACTATGGCTACACCTTC.

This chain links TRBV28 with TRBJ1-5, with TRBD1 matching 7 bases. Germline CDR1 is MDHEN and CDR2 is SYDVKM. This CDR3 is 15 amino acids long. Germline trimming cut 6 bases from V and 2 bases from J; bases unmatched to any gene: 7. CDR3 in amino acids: CASSRTGSGNQPQHF. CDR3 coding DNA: TGTGCCAGCAGCAGGACAGGATCGGGCAATCAGCCCCAGCATTTT.